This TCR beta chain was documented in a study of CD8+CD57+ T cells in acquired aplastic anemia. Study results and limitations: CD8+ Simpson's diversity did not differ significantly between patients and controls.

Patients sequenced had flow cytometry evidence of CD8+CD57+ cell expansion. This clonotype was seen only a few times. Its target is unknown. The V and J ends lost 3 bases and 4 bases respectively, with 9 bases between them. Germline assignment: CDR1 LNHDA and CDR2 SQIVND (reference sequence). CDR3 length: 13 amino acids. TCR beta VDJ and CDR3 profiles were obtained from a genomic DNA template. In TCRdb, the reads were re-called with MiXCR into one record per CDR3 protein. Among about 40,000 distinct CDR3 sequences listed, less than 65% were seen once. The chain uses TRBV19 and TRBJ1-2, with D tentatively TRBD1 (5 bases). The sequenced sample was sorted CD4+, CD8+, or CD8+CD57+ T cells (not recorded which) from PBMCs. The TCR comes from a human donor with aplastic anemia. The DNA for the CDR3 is TGTGCCAGTAGTATCAATAGGGGCTATGGCTACACCTTC. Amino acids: CASSINRGYGYTF.